This entry lists 6 T cell receptor beta chains sequenced from one sample in a study of T-cell memory formation after mild COVID-19. TCRdb independently ran MiXCR on the 5' RACE reads; one entry per CDR3 protein. The data show about 410,000 distinct CDR3 sequences, roughly 18% seen once. The sample taken for sequencing was PBMCs or a T cell subset sorted from them (not recorded which). The receptors were sampled from a man aged 18 to 30 who had mild COVID-19 (a few samples of this study predate the infection). Cell type and time point are not known.

This clonotype was seen more than once but under ten times. The CDR3: CAGERQGFKGNGYTF. CDR3 in DNA: TGTGCCGGGGAGAGACAGGGGTTTAAAGGGAATGGCTACACCTTC. The J gene is TRBJ1-2, the V gene TRBV7-9; the match to TRBD1 covers 8 bases. Trimming cost V 11 bases and J 6 bases; bases outside gene matches: 17. Germline V gene lookup returns CDR1 SEHNR and CDR2 FQNEAQ (reference sequence). The CDR3 sequence is 15 residues long.

The CDR3 region has the DNA TGCGCCAGCGTCCGGGACAGGAGCTCTGAAGCTTTCTTT. Residues: CASVRDRSSEAFF. The chain has TRBV5-1 and TRBJ1-1; 8 bases agree with TRBD1. The germline V gene encodes CDR1 SGHRS and CDR2 YFSETQ. This CDR3 has 13 amino acids. V lost 7 bases and J lost 6; bases outside the gene matches: 8.

This clonotype came up a few times. This sequence joins TRBV15 and TRBJ2-1; D gene unclear. This CDR3 spans 15 amino acids. V dropped 1 base and J dropped 0 bases, with 7 bases sitting between them. Looked up from germline, CDR1 is LNHNV and CDR2 is YYDKDF (reference sequence). The CDR3 DNA follows: TGTGCCACCAGCAGAGTTAAGAGCTCCTACAATGAGCAGTTCTTC. This translates into CATSRVKSSYNEQFF. The whole variable domain, filled in from reference TRBV15 and TRBJ2-1, reads DAMVIQNPRYQVTQFGKPVTLSCSQTLNHNVMYWYQQKSSQAPKLLFHYYDKDFNNEADTPDNFQSRRPNTSFCFLDIRSPGLGDTAMYLCATSRVKSSYNEQFFGPGTRLTVL.

This clonotype was found once. The rearrangement links TRBV7-9 to TRBJ1-2; tentative D call: TRBD1 (6 bases). CDR1 is SEHNR and CDR2 is FQNEAQ in the germline V gene (reference sequence). This CDR3 is 13 amino acids long. V gave up 5 bases and J gave up 6 bases, with 13 bases separating them. CDR3: CASSPGAGHGYTF. For the CDR3, the DNA is TGTGCCAGCAGCCCGGGGGCAGGGCATGGCTACACCTTC.

The rearrangement joins TRBV6-1 to TRBJ2-1, with a weak D call TRBD1 (6 bases). The V end was cut by 6 bases, the J end by 9 bases, with 15 bases between. The CDR3 has 13 amino acids. Germline V gene sequence: CDR1 MNHNS, CDR2 SASEGT. The CDR3 loop reads CASSANRVAEQFF. The CDR3 bases are TGTGCCAGCAGCGCAAACAGGGTCGCTGAGCAGTTCTTC.

In this sample, this clonotype turned up a few times. V usage is TRBV5-1 and J usage is TRBJ2-5, with D maybe TRBD1 (6 bases). V gave up 3 bases and J gave up 5 bases, with 17 bases separating them. This CDR3 is built from 15 residues. Germline V gene sequence: CDR1 SGHRS, CDR2 YFSETQ. CDR3 DNA: TGCGCCAGCAGCTCATTCGGACAGTTTACGGAGACCCAGTACTTC. It is translated as CASSSFGQFTETQYF.